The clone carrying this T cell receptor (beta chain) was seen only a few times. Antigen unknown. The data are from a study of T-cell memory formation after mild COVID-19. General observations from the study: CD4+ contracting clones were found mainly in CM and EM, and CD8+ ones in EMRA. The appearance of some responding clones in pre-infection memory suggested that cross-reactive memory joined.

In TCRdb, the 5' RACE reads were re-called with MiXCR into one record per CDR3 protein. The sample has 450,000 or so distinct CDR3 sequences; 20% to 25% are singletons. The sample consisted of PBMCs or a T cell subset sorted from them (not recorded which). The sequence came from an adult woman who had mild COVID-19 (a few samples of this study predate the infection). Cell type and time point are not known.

In nucleotides, the CDR3 is TGTGCCAGCAGTGACCAGGGTCGAACTGAAGCTTTCTTT. Amino acid sequence: CASSDQGRTEAFF. The chain recombines TRBV6-6 with TRBJ1-1; the D gene is possibly TRBD1 (5 bases). Germline V lookup: CDR1 MNHNY, CDR2 SVGAGI (reference sequence). This CDR3 is 13 amino acids long. The germline V and J ends were trimmed by 5 bases and 5 bases, with 12 bases remaining between them.